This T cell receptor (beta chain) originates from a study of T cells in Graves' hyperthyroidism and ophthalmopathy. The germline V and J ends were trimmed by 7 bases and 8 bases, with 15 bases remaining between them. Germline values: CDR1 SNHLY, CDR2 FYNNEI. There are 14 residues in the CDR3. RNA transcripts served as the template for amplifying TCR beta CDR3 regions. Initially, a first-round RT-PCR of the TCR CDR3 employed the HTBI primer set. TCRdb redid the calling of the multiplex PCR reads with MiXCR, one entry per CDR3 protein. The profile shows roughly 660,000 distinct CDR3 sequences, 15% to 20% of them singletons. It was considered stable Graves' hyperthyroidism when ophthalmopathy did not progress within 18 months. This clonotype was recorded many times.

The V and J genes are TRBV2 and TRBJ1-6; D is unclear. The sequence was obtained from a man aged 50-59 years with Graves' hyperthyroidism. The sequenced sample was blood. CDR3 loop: CASNPEGSYSPLHF. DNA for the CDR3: TGTGCCAGCAACCCGGAAGGCAGTTATTCACCCCTCCACTTT.